A selection of T cell receptor beta chains follows, all from one sample in a study of identical twins. TCRdb re-called the 5' RACE reads through MiXCR, storing one row per CDR3 protein. The sample includes roughly 230,000 distinct CDR3 sequences, approximately 8.3% of them seen just once. These data are also associated with another study on yellow fever vaccine responses in identical twins.

The source material was CD8+ T cells sorted from blood. The receptors here all came from a woman in her late teens or twenties in good health. CDR3s include the opening cysteine and the closing phenylalanine or tryptophan. Each record gives: J gene, D gene, V gene, clone size, CDR3 protein, CDR3 DNA. A D gene is named only where the DNA matches it firmly. Only some rows state a clone size, as once, few, many or a class for expanded clones.

J: TRBJ2-3; D: .; V: TRBV3-1; size: many; CDR3: CASRPDSSTDTQYF; DNA: TGTGCCAGCAGACCGGACAGTTCCACAGATACGCAGTATTTT
J: TRBJ2-1; D: .; V: TRBV6-1; size: .; CDR3: CASSLYRGSAYNEQFF; DNA: TGTGCCAGCAGTCTATACCGCGGTTCAGCCTACAATGAGCAGTTCTTC
J: TRBJ2-3; D: TRBD2; V: TRBV20-1; size: many; CDR3: CSARAGGTDTQYF; DNA: TGCAGTGCCAGAGCGGGAGGGACCGATACGCAGTATTTT
J: TRBJ2-7; D: .; V: TRBV7-2; size: many; CDR3: CASRGSASYEQYF; DNA: TGTGCCAGCAGGGGTAGCGCCTCCTACGAGCAGTACTTC
J: TRBJ2-7; D: TRBD2; V: TRBV20-1; size: many; CDR3: CSARVMGLTEQYF; DNA: TGCAGTGCTAGAGTTATGGGACTAACGGAGCAGTACTTC
J: TRBJ2-2; D: TRBD1; V: TRBV11-3; size: many; CDR3: CASSRTGSGELFF; DNA: TGTGCCAGCAGCCGGACAGGGTCCGGGGAGCTGTTTTTT
J: TRBJ2-7; D: .; V: TRBV7-9; size: .; CDR3: CASSSTGRVPYEQYF; DNA: TGTGCCAGCAGCTCGACGGGAAGGGTTCCCTACGAGCAGTACTTC
J: TRBJ2-7; D: .; V: TRBV28; size: .; CDR3: CASSSAGSSSYEQYF; DNA: TGTGCCAGCAGTTCCGCGGGATCGAGCTCCTACGAGCAGTACTTC
J: TRBJ2-1; D: .; V: TRBV7-9; size: many; CDR3: CASSTPPVTGNEQFF; DNA: TGTGCCAGCAGCACCCCACCTGTGACGGGCAATGAGCAGTTCTTC
J: TRBJ2-7; D: .; V: TRBV6-6; size: .; CDR3: CASTQTIYEQYF; DNA: TGTGCCAGCACCCAGACCATATACGAGCAGTACTTC
J: TRBJ1-4; D: TRBD1; V: TRBV9; size: few; CDR3: CASSVDRVHEKLFF; DNA: TGTGCCAGCAGCGTCGACAGGGTCCATGAAAAACTGTTTTTT
J: TRBJ2-7; D: .; V: TRBV4-3; size: few; CDR3: CASSQGGQFYEQYF; DNA: TGCGCCAGCAGCCAAGGGGGTCAGTTTTACGAGCAGTACTTC
J: TRBJ2-7; D: .; V: TRBV5-5; size: .; CDR3: CASSLRQHYEQYF; DNA: TGTGCCAGCAGCTTGCGACAGCACTACGAGCAGTACTTC
J: TRBJ2-7; D: .; V: TRBV7-2; size: .; CDR3: CASSYFRGPSYEQYF; DNA: TGTGCCAGCAGCTACTTTCGGGGACCGAGCTACGAGCAGTACTTC
J: TRBJ1-2; D: .; V: TRBV15; size: many; CDR3: CATSRDSGFPEGYTF; DNA: TGTGCCACCAGCAGAGATTCAGGATTCCCCGAGGGCTACACCTTC
J: TRBJ2-7; D: .; V: TRBV20-1; size: few; CDR3: CSARDLRGKEYEQYF; DNA: TGCAGTGCTAGAGATCTCCGGGGGAAAGAATACGAGCAGTACTTC
J: TRBJ2-5; D: .; V: TRBV6-5; size: many; CDR3: CASSYSLGNEETQYF; DNA: TGTGCCAGCAGTTACTCGCTGGGAAATGAAGAGACCCAGTACTTC
J: TRBJ2-7; D: .; V: TRBV29-1; size: many; CDR3: CSVEVWAREEQYF; DNA: TGCAGCGTTGAAGTTTGGGCCAGAGAAGAGCAGTACTTC
J: TRBJ2-7; D: TRBD2; V: TRBV2; size: .; CDR3: CASSEPSGGHYEQYF; DNA: TGTGCCAGCAGTGAACCTAGCGGAGGCCACTACGAGCAGTACTTC
J: TRBJ2-3; D: TRBD1; V: TRBV2; size: many; CDR3: CATTGQSTDTQYF; DNA: TGTGCCACCACGGGACAGAGCACAGATACGCAGTATTTT
J: TRBJ2-3; D: TRBD1; V: TRBV6-1; size: .; CDR3: CASSRLTGAADTQYF; DNA: TGTGCCAGCAGCCGCCTAACAGGGGCCGCAGATACGCAGTATTTT
J: TRBJ2-1; D: TRBD1; V: TRBV6-2/TRBV6-3; size: .; CDR3: CASSYWDRGHNEQFF; DNA: TGTGCCAGCAGTTACTGGGACAGGGGCCACAATGAGCAGTTCTTC
J: TRBJ2-3; D: TRBD2; V: TRBV10-3; size: many; CDR3: CAINPLAGGSTDTQYF; DNA: TGTGCCATCAACCCACTAGCGGGAGGGAGCACAGATACGCAGTATTTT
J: TRBJ2-7; D: TRBD1; V: TRBV7-9; size: few; CDR3: CASGGQADYEQYF; DNA: TGTGCCAGCGGTGGACAGGCAGACTACGAGCAGTACTTC
J: TRBJ2-7; D: .; V: TRBV5-5; size: .; CDR3: CASSPGILYEQYF; DNA: TGTGCCAGCAGCCCGGGGATACTCTACGAGCAGTACTTC
J: TRBJ2-7; D: .; V: TRBV5-5; size: .; CDR3: CASSLPEYEQYF; DNA: TGTGCCAGCAGCTTGCCGGAATACGAGCAGTACTTC
J: TRBJ2-6; D: .; V: TRBV4-3; size: .; CDR3: CASSQDRSSGANVLTF; DNA: TGCGCCAGCAGCCAAGATCGGAGCTCTGGGGCCAACGTCCTGACTTTC
J: TRBJ1-1; D: .; V: TRBV5-4; size: many; CDR3: CASSATGMNTEAFF; DNA: TGTGCCAGCAGCGCGACAGGTATGAACACTGAAGCTTTCTTT
J: TRBJ1-1; D: TRBD1; V: TRBV5-6; size: many; CDR3: CASRTGRRNTEAFF; DNA: TGTGCCAGCAGGACAGGGAGGAGGAACACTGAAGCTTTCTTT
J: TRBJ2-1; D: .; V: TRBV27; size: .; CDR3: CASSSVLSSYNEQFF; DNA: TGTGCCAGCAGTTCCGTCCTGAGCTCCTACAATGAGCAGTTCTTC
J: TRBJ2-7; D: TRBD1; V: TRBV23-1; size: .; CDR3: CASSPDRGPFF; DNA: TGCGCCAGCAGTCCGGACAGGGGGCCCTTCTTC
J: TRBJ2-3; D: TRBD1; V: TRBV6-4; size: many; CDR3: CASSDSGQGFPDTQYF; DNA: TGTGCCAGCAGTGACTCGGGACAGGGGTTCCCAGATACGCAGTATTTT
J: TRBJ2-3; D: .; V: TRBV10-3; size: few; CDR3: CAISVDNGADTQYF; DNA: TGTGCCATCAGTGTAGACAATGGTGCAGATACGCAGTATTTT
J: TRBJ2-7; D: TRBD2; V: TRBV4-3; size: few; CDR3: CASSQEVGTSSYEQYF; DNA: TGCGCCAGCAGCCAAGAGGTGGGGACTAGCTCCTACGAGCAGTACTTC
J: TRBJ2-4; D: TRBD1; V: TRBV16; size: .; CDR3: CASSADRGRIQYF; DNA: TGTGCCAGCAGCGCAGACAGGGGTCGGATTCAGTACTTC
J: TRBJ2-1; D: .; V: TRBV9; size: .; CDR3: CASSVGRGWGDQFF; DNA: TGTGCCAGCAGCGTAGGGAGGGGGTGGGGTGATCAGTTCTTC